This TCR beta chain was captured in a study of cytomegalovirus exposure and HLA in healthy donors (TCRdb year 2017). Turning to the overall study: An earlier analysis of more than 550 of the donors reported 250 to 350 Gb of sequence data and 95 million to 140 million unique TCR beta sequences obtained from around 180 million T cells. HLA typing included class I and class II loci at four-digit resolution. In an earlier analysis of a few hundred of the donors, high-throughput TCR beta sequencing was used to judge whether each TCR beta V gene segment behaved as functional or pseudogenic. A later genetic analysis took genome-wide SNP genotypes for about three fifths of the roughly 670 donors and used that subset as a discovery cohort. The study aimed to test whether signatures of past pathogen exposure could be identified by cataloging public T cell receptors. Around 300 gigabases of sequencing data and tens of millions of unique TCR sequences were included in an early release covering about 620 HLA-typed donors. The genetic ancestry cluster associated with self-reported Caucasian donors included approximately 85% of the 300 to 450 genotyped donors. Every repertoire in the discovery cohort had been generated on one and the same sequencing platform. Across some 400 genotyped donors of the cohort, an average of approximately 240,000 unique TCR beta nucleotide sequences per donor were sequenced, and around 19% of those sequences were non-productive. The study used immunosequencing to profile the T cell repertoires of around 600 subjects and linked those repertoires to cytomegalovirus serostatus. Donor age, sex, ethnicity and CMV serostatus were compiled together with the repertoire data. To predict cytomegalovirus infection status, the study combined high-throughput TCR immunosequencing, statistical association of individual TCRs with disease status, and machine learning. Four to six DR-DQ haplotypes were handled as single units for association and clustering, since linkage in the cohort was strong. A later analysis re-analyzed previously published TCR beta repertoires from roughly 600 donors and added high-resolution HLA genotyping to study TCR occurrence patterns. Rather than using new phenotypic data, the later analysis identified candidate immune exposures from TCR beta sequences and from how often those sequences occurred across donors. Besides the first cohort of roughly 640 subjects, a separate validation cohort made up of over a hundred different subjects was used. Typing coverage differed by locus: A, B, C, DRB1 and DQB1 were typed in roughly 620-640 donors, DQA1 in about 500, DPA1 in over 600, and DPB1 in around 440. General study outcomes and caveats: The earlier analysis of a few hundred of the donors excluded approximately 17 rarely observed V segments, including chromosome 9 orphons, because counts were too low. In a later analysis, HLA-associated TCR beta chains were found to be more clonally expanded and to have lower generation probabilities than equally common non-associated chains. A further reported finding was that TCR beta sequences accurately predicted the HLA-A and HLA-B alleles for most subjects in the first cohort. Roughly uniform sequencing depth across donors was assumed in presence/absence analyses, although this assumption may not hold. Because some donors lacked HLA typing at each locus, the association tests relied only on the typed subset. Cytomegalovirus status was reported to be diagnosed by the classifier with high specificity and sensitivity in both the original and validation cohorts. Compared with the roughly 720-donor mean, donors in an Asian-associated ancestry cluster had fewer N-insertions in productive TCRs, according to a later genetic analysis. Linkage disequilibrium might explain the correlated functional status among segregating V segments, but an unknown experimental factor could not be excluded. In a later analysis, most CMV-associated TCR beta chains were found to appear HLA-restricted, with HLA associations seemingly driven largely by CMV exposure. In an earlier analysis of around 600 of the donors, most TCR beta V segments were observed in productive rearrangements about 90% or about 30% of the time, broadly matching IMGT annotations. While some public TCRs were present in many individuals, most TCR sequences turned up only very rarely across donors. A later analysis found that TCR association rates varied across HLA loci, with DRB1 alleles showing the most associated TCRs and HLA-C alleles the fewest. Only TCR beta chains were sequenced in this cohort, and the absence of alpha or paired-chain data limited detectable features. The 87-base-pair reads could not distinguish some IMGT-functional V segments, including TRBV6-2 and TRBV6-3, so those segments were excluded. A later analysis reported that several top co-occurrence clusters appeared linked to parvovirus B19, influenza, CMV and Epstein-Barr virus. In the study, roughly 160 TCR beta chains were listed as associated with cytomegalovirus. The only immune exposure information available for the cohort was CMV serostatus. In a later analysis, around 17,000 TCR beta sequences were associated with specific HLA alleles at a false discovery rate of 0.05. A cluster of highly shared sequence variants was judged likely to be a technical artifact of the sequencing pipeline. In vitro tests confirmed that a few of the cytomegalovirus-associated TCR beta chains recognize cytomegalovirus antigens. In a later genetic analysis, a missense DCLRE1C variant was associated with V-gene and J-gene trimming of TCR beta chains, and the association was replicated in an independent cohort. It was suggested by the authors that the approach could potentially be generalized to other disease states and immunological phenotypes. When HLA alleles, especially DR and DQ, strongly co-occurred, TCR associations were difficult to assign to individual alleles.

Points on this clone: Its binding antigen is unknown. The record has no base qualities; no much larger clone is one base away.

Receptors were amplified or captured by the immunoSEQ multiplex PCR assay. A mixture of 60 forward primers for TCR Vbeta segments and 13 reverse primers for TCR Jbeta segments was used in the multiplex PCR. A multiplex PCR assay on genomic DNA amplified the CDR3 region of rearranged TCR beta genes. The amplified TCR beta libraries were sequenced on the Illumina HiSeq System as 87-base-pair reads. The published analysis was carried out like this. A later analysis counted tens of millions of unique TCR beta chains across the 666 repertoires, and 9 million to 14 million of these chains were shared by at least two donors. To remove PCR and sequencing errors, raw reads were error-corrected and collapsed into unique sequences using a nearest-neighbor algorithm that merged closely related sequences. Alignment of CDR3 sequences to IMGT reference sequences was used to assign V, D and J gene segments. For a sequence to be retained, a match of at least six nucleotides was required to both a V gene segment and a J gene segment. A rearrangement counted as productive if the CDR3 had no stop codons and remained in frame with V and J, and every other rearrangement counted as non-productive. CDR3 was defined by IMGT convention, running from the second conserved V-encoded cysteine to the conserved J-encoded phenylalanine. The earlier analysis of 500 to 750 of the donors excluded any sequence lacking an unambiguous match to a single V gene segment. An earlier analysis of 500 to 700 of the donors classified V segments as functional when productive rearrangements were above 56.7% and as segregating when the standard deviation between donors was above 5%. A statistical classification framework was built for diagnosing cytomegalovirus status from the catalog of TCR beta chain sequences. In a later analysis, V and J genes were assigned by comparing TCR nucleotide sequences against IMGT/GENE-DB human TR gene sequences. In a later analysis, CDR3 sequences and most-parsimonious VDJ recombination scenarios were assigned using the TCRdist pipeline. In a later analysis, each TCR beta chain was defined by its CDR3 amino acid sequence together with its V-gene family, and reads lacking a unique V-gene family were excluded. As a way to deal with suspected cross-contamination and a sequencing artifact, a later analysis dropped hundreds of nucleotide sequences that were highly shared and had low generation probability. A later analysis calculated a clonal expansion index for each public chain from normalized within-repertoire ranks of inferred template counts. In a later analysis, generation probabilities were computed using a VDJ recombination model fitted to out-of-frame rearrangements, and the results were checked against IGoR. In a later analysis, TCR-TCR, TCR-HLA and TCR-CMV co-occurrence was scored with hypergeometric tests, and a repertoire-size bias correction was applied to TCR pairs. False discovery rates were estimated in a later analysis by permuting HLA or CMV assignments 20 times. In a later analysis, co-occurring TCRs were grouped with DBSCAN, and TCRdist sequence similarity was added when clustering was performed within HLA-allele-positive subsets. Repertoires with fewer than 30,000 or more than 120,000 public chains, plus five repertoires with anomalous nucleotide sharing, were excluded from co-occurrence clustering. TCRdb stores this immuneACCESS table with in-frame sequences only. Part of the clones is absent; in the studies checked, under half of the shortfall reflects unresolved V genes, and no reason is known for the rest. The V and J calls and clone size are taken from that table; D and trimming were inferred from the DNA. The sample table holds about 150,000 clones, of which roughly 84% were seen once. Clones ranked in the top ten supply over 2% of the sample.

Trimming leaves V shorter by 0 bases and J shorter by 7 bases, with the junction holding 5 bases beyond the gene matches. The CDR3 goes from the cysteine to the phenylalanine over 15 residues. Only CDR3 DNA is held: 45 bases, read in frame from base 1. CDR1 and CDR2 (MNHEY, SVGAGI) derive from the germline V gene. The cohort was made up of about 670 healthy bone marrow donors. At the time of sampling, every cohort member was nominally healthy, though immune exposures that went unrecorded were likely present. The donor tested CMV seropositive and was one of the 289 seropositive cohort members. Each donor provided a peripheral blood sample, and peripheral blood mononuclear cells were used for TCR beta sequencing. The Qiagen DNeasy Blood Extraction Kit was used to extract genomic DNA from the blood cell samples.

The V and J genes are TRBV6-5 and TRBJ1-4, with 7 middle bases fitting TRBD1. Source material: PBMCs. The TCR comes from a man younger than 40 in good health and CMV-seropositive. For the CDR3, the sequence is CASSYSIWDSEKLFF. The nucleotide sequence reads as follows: TGTGCCAGCAGTTACTCGATCTGGGACAGTGAAAAACTGTTTTTT.